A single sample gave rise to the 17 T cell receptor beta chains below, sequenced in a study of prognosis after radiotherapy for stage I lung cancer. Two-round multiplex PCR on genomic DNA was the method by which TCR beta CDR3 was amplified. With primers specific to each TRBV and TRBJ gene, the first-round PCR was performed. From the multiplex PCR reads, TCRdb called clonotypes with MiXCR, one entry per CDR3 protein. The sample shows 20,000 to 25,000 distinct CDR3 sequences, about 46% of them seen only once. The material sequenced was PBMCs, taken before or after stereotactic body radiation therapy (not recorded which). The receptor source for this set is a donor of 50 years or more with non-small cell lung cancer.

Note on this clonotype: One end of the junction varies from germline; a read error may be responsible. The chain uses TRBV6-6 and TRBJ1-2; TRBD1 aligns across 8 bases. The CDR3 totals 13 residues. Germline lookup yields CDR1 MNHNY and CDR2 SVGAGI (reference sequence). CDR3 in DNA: TGTGTCAGCAGTTACTGGACAGGGAATGGCTACACCTTC. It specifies CVSSYWTGNGYTF.

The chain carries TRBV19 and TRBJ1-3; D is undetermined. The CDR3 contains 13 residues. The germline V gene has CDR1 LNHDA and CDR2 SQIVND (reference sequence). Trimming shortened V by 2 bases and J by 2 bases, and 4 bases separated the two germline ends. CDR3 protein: CASSILAGNTIYF. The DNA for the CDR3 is TGTGCCAGTAGTATACTCGCTGGAAACACCATATATTTT.

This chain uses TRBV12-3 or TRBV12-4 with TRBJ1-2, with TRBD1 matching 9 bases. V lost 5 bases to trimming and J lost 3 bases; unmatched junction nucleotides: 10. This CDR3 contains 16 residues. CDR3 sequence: CASSASGTGFDYGYTF. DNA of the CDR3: TGTGCCAGCAGTGCTTCCGGGACAGGGTTTGACTATGGCTACACCTTC.

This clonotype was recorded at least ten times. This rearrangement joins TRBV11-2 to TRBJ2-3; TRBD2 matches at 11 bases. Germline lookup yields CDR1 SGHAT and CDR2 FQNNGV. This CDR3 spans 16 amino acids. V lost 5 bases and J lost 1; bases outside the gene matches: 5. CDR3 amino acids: CASSPRLAGRTDTQYF. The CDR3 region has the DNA TGTGCCAGCAGCCCCCGACTAGCGGGACGCACAGATACGCAGTATTTT. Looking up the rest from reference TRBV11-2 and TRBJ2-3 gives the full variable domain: EAGVAQSPRYKIIEKRQSVAFWCNPISGHATLYWYQQILGQGPKLLIQFQNNGVVDDSQLPKDRFSAERLKGVDSTLKIQPAKLEDSAVYLCASSPRLAGRTDTQYFGPGTRLTVL.

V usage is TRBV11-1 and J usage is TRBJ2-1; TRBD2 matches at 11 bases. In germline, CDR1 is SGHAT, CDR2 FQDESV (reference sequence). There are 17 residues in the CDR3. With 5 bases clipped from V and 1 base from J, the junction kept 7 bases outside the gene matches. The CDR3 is CASSGISGRASYNEQFF. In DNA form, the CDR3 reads TGTGCCAGCAGCGGCATTAGCGGGAGGGCTTCCTACAATGAGCAGTTCTTC.

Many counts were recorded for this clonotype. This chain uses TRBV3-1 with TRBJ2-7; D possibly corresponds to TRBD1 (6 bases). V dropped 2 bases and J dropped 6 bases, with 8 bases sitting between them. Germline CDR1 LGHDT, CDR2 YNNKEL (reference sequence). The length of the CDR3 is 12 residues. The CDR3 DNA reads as TGTGCCAGCAGCCAAACAGGGCTCGAGCAGTACTTC. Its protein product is CASSQTGLEQYF.

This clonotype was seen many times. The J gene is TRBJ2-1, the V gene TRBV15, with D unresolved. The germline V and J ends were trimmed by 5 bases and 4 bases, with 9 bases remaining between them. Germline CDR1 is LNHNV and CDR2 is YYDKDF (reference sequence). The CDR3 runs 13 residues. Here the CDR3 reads CATSSRPYNEQFF. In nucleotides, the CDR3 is TGTGCCACCAGCTCGAGGCCTTACAATGAGCAGTTCTTC.

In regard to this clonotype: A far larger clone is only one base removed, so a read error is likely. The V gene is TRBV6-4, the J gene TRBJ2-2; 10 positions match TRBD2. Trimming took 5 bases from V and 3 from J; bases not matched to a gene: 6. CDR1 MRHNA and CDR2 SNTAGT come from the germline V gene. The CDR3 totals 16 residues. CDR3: CASSYQGLAYTGELFF. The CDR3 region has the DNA TGTGCCAGCAGTTACCAGGGACTAGCGTACACCGGGGAGCTGTTTTTT.

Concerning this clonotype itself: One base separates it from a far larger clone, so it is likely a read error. CDR3 sequence (DNA): TGTGCCAGCAGCTCGTACCCGAACACCGGGGAGCTGTTTTTT. Its translation is CASSSYPNTGELFF. The rearrangement links TRBV11-1 to TRBJ2-2, with D uncertain. The CDR3 is 14 amino acids. CDR1 is SGHAT and CDR2 is FQDESV in the germline V gene (reference sequence). V shed 4 bases and J shed 0 bases, with 6 bases lying between them.

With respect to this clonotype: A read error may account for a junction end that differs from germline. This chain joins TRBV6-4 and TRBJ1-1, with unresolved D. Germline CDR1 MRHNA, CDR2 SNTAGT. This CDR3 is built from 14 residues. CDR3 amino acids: CASSFSGPNTEAFF. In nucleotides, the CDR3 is TGTGCCAGCAGTTTCAGTGGACCGAACACTGAAGCCTTCTTT.

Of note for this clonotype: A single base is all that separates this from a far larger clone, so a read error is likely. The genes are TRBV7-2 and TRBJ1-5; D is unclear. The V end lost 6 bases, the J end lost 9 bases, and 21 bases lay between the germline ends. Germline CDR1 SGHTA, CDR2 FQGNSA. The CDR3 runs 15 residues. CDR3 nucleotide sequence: TGTGCCAGCAGTGAAGATGACAAACCCAGGCGGCCCCAGCATTTT. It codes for CASSEDDKPRRPQHF.

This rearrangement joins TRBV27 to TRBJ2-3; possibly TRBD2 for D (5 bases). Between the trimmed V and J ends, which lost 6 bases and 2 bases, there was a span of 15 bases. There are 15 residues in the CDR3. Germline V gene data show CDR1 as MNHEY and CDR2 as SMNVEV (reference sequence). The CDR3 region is CASRVRTSITDTQYF. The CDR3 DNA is TGTGCCAGCAGAGTACGGACTTCTATCACAGATACGCAGTATTTT.

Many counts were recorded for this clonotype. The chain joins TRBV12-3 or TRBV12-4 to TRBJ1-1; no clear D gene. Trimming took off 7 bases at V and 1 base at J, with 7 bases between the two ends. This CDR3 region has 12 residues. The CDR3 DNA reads TGTGCCAGCACGTTCACGAACACTGAAGCTTTCTTT. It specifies CASTFTNTEAFF.

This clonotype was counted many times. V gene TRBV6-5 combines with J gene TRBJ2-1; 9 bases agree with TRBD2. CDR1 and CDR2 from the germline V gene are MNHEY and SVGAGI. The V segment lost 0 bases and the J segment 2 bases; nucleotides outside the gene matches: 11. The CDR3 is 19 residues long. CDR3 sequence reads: CASSYSGTSLQGAYNEQFF. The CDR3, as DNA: TGTGCCAGCAGTTACTCCGGGACTAGCCTCCAAGGTGCCTACAATGAGCAGTTCTTC.

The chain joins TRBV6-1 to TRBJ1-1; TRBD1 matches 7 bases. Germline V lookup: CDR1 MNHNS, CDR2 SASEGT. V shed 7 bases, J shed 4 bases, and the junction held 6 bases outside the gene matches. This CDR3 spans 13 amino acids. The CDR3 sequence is CASTPAGGTEAFF. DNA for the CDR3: TGTGCCAGCACCCCAGCAGGGGGCACTGAAGCTTTCTTT.

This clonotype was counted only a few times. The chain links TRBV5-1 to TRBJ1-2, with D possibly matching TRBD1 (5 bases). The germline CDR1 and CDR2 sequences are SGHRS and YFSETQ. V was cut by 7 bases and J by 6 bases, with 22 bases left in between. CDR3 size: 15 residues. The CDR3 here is CASRWQGQATDGYTF. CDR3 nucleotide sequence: TGCGCCAGCCGCTGGCAGGGCCAGGCAACGGATGGCTACACCTTC.

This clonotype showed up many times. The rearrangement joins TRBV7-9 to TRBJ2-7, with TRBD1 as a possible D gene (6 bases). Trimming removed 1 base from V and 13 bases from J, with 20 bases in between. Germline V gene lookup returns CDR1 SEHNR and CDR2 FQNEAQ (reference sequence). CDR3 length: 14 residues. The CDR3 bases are TGTGCCAGCAGCTTAGACGTTGCAGGACAGACAGTTTACTTC. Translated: CASSLDVAGQTVYF.